This T cell receptor beta chain stems from a study of blood T cell repertoires in COVID-19. V gave up 7 bases and J gave up 4 bases, with 10 bases separating them. The germline gives CDR1 KGHSH, CDR2 LQKENI. This CDR3 comprises 12 residues. In the authors' workflow: Amplification of reference gene primers provided the estimated nucleated cell counts. Clones were read by immunoSEQ multiplex PCR, and TCRdb kept only the in-frame ones, dropping some. The D gene and trimming were derived from the DNA, and the V and J assignments and clone size from that table. The sample includes hundreds of thousands of clones, around 91% of them seen just once. Participants, about 18 to 90 years old, spanned approximately 25 US areas. Participants' reported clinical history set cohort assignment. Recovered status in Cohort 3 required two negative PCRs, clearance, or symptom resolution.

Material: PBMCs or T cells enriched from blood (not recorded which). The origin of this receptor is a man younger than 45 who had recovered from COVID-19. The chain recombines TRBV18 with TRBJ1-1; D might be TRBD1 (5 bases). The CDR3 DNA sequence: TGTGCCAGCTTACAGGTTTCCACTGAAGCTTTCTTT. The encoded protein is CASLQVSTEAFF.